The clone carrying this T cell receptor beta chain was detected only a few times. The antigen is not known. These data belong to a study of regulatory T cells in long-lasting Graves disease. General study results and limits: Persistent-disease Graves' patients showed less TCR diversity than new cases.

CDR3 regions were amplified by Arm-PCR using iRepertoire HTBI primers to build TCR beta libraries. Each CDR3 protein is one row after TCRdb ran MiXCR on the multiplex PCR reads. The sample holds 700,000 or so distinct CDR3 sequences; approximately 29% are singletons and the top ten take under 55%. Noted time point: persistent/refractory GD, antithyroid drugs over 5 years with positive TRAb. Construction of the TCR library relied on RNA isolated from PBMCs. Patients hailed from an endocrinology department in Xi'an, China. The TCR sequence derives from a female donor with Graves disease. The material sequenced was peripheral blood mononuclear cells (PBMCs), taken when the disease was refractory, from a patient treated with antithyroid drugs.

The CDR3 spells CASSLSSGGNSPLHF. The CDR3 DNA is TGCGCCAGCAGCTTGAGTTCGGGGGGTAATTCACCCCTCCACTTT. This chain links TRBV5-1 with TRBJ1-6; tentative D call: TRBD1 (5 bases). The germline CDR1 and CDR2 sequences are SGHRS and YFSETQ. CDR3 length: 15 residues. V was clipped by 1 base and J by 6 bases, with 11 bases between them.